This TCR beta chain was obtained from a study of T cell changes during pregnancy in multiple sclerosis. Data came from immunoSEQ multiplex PCR; TCRdb stores just in-frame clones and leaves some out. This table holds about 130,000 clones, about 95% found once. Only one count was recorded for this clone. Looked up from germline, CDR1 is LGHNA and CDR2 is YNFKEQ. J gave up 0 bases and V 4 bases, and 8 bases lay outside the gene matches. The length of the CDR3 is 18 residues. This specimen consisted of peripheral blood, obtained after pregnancy. The receptor was isolated from a female donor with multiple sclerosis, enrolled in a pregnancy study. The rearrangement joins TRBV4-2 to TRBJ2-7; 14 bases agree with TRBD2. The CDR3 DNA sequence: TGTGCCAGCAGCCCTGGTGGACTAGCGGGAGGATACTCCTACGAGCAGTACTTC. This encodes CASSPGGLAGGYSYEQYF.